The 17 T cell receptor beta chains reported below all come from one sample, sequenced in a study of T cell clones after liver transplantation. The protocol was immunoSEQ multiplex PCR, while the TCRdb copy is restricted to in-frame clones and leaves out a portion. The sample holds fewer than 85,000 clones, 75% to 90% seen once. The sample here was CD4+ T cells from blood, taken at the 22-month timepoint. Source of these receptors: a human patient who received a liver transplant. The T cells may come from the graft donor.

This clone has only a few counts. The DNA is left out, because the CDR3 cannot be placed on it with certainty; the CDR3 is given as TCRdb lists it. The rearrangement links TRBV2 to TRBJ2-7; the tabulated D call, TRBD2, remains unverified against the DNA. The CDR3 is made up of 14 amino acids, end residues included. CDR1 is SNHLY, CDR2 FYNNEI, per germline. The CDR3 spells CASILGTKFYEQYF.

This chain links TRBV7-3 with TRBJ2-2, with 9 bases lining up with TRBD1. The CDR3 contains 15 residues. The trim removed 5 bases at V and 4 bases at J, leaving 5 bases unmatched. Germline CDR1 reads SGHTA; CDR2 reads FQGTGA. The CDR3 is CASSPQGAGTGELFF. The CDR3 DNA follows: TGTGCCAGCAGCCCACAGGGGGCGGGCACCGGGGAGCTGTTTTTT.

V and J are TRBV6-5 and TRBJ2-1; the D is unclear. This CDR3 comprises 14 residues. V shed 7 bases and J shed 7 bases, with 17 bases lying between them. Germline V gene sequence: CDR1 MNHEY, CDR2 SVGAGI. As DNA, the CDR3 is TGTGCCAGCACCCCAGAGCCACGTTGGAATGAGCAGTTCTTC. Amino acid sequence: CASTPEPRWNEQFF.

In nucleotides, the CDR3 is TGTGCCAGCAGCTTAGGGAGCTCTGGAAACACCATATATTTT. Its translation: CASSLGSSGNTIYF. The gene calls are TRBV13 and TRBJ1-3; the D is unclear. The V end was cut by 0 bases, the J end by 0 bases, with 3 bases between. The CDR3 runs to 14 residues. CDR1 and CDR2 from the germline V gene are PRHDT and FYEKMQ (reference sequence).

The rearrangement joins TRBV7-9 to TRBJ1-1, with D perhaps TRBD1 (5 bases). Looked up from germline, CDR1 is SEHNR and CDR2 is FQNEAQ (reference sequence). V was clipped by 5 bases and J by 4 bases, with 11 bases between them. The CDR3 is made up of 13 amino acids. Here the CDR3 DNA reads TGTGCCAGCAGCCGGTGGGGGGGCACTGAAGCTTTCTTT. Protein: CASSRWGGTEAFF.

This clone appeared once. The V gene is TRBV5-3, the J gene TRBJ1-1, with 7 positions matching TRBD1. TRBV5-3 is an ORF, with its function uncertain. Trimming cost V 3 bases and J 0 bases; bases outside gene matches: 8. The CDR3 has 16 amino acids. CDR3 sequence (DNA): TGTGCCAGAAGCTGGGGGACCGGGACAGTGAACACTGAAGCTTTCTTT. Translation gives CARSWGTGTVNTEAFF.

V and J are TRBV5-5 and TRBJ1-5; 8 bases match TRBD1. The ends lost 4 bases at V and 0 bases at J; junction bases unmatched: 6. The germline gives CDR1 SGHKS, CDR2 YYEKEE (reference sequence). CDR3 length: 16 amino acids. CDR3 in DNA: TGTGCCAGCAGCGCCGGGACAGGTCATAGCAATCAGCCCCAGCATTTT. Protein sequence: CASSAGTGHSNQPQHF.

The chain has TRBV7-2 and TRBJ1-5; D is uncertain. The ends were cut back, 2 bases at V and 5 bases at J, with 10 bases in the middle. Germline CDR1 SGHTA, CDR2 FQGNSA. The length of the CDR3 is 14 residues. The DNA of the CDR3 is TGTGCCAGCAGCTTAATGGGGAATGATCAGCCCCAGCATTTT. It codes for CASSLMGNDQPQHF.

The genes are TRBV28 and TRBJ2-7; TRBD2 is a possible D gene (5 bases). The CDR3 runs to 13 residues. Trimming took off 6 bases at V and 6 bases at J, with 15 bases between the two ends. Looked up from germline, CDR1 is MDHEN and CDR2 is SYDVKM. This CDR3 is CASSSIRGSEQYF. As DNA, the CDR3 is TGTGCCAGCAGCTCTATTAGAGGGTCCGAGCAGTACTTC.

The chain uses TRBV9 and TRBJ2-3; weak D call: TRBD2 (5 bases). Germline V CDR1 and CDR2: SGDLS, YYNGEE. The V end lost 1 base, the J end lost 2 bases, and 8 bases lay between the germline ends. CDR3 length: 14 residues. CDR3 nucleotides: TGTGCCAGCAGCGTAAGCGGACTCACAGATACGCAGTATTTT. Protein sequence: CASSVSGLTDTQYF.

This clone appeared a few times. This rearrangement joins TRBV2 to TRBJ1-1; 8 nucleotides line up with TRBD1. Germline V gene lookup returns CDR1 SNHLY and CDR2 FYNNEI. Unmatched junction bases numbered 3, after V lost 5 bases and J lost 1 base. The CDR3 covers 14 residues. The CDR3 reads CASSPTGGNTEAFF. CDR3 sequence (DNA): TGTGCCAGCAGTCCAACAGGGGGGAACACTGAAGCTTTCTTT.

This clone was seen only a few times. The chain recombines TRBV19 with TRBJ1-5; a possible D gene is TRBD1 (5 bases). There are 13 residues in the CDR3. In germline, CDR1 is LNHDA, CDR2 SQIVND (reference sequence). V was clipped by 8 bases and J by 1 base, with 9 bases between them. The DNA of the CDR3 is TGTGCCAGTCTGGCAGGGAGCAATCAGCCCCAGCATTTT. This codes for CASLAGSNQPQHF.

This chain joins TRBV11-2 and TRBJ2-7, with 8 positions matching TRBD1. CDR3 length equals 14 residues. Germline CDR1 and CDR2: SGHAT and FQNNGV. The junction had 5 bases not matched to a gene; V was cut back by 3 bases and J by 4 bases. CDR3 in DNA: TGTGCCAGCAGCTTTCCGGGACAGGTGTACGAGCAGTACTTC. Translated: CASSFPGQVYEQYF.

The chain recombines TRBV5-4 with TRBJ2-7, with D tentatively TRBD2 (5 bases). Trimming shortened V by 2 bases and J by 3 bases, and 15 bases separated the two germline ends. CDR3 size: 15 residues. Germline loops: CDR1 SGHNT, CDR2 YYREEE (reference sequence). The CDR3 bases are TGTGCCAGCAGCTTTCTTGCGGGTAGAGACTACGAGCAGTACTTC. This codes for CASSFLAGRDYEQYF.

The CDR3 sequence is CAWTRPGTNGDNEQFF. CDR3 DNA: TGTGCCTGGACCCGACCGGGGACTAATGGAGACAATGAGCAGTTCTTC. This rearrangement joins TRBV30 to TRBJ2-1; 7 bases align to TRBD2. The CDR3 covers 16 residues. Germline CDR1 is GTSNPN and CDR2 is SVGIG (reference sequence). The ends lost 4 bases at V and 5 bases at J; junction bases unmatched: 14.

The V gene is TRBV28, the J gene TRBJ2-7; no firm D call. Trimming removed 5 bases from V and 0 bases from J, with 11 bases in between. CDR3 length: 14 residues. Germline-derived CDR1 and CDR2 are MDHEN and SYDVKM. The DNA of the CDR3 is TGTGCCAGCAGTCTCTATGGTATCTCCTACGAGCAGTACTTC. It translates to CASSLYGISYEQYF. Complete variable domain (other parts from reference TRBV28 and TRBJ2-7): DVKVTQSSRYLVKRTGEKVFLECVQDMDHENMFWYRQDPGLGLRLIYFSYDVKMKEKGDIPEGYSVSREKKERFSLILESASTNQTSMYLCASSLYGISYEQYFGPGTRLTVT.

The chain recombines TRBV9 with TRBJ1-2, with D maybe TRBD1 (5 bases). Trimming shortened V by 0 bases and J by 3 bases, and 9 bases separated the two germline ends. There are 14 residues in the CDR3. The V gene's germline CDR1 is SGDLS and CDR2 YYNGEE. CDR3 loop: CASSVGLGDYGYTF. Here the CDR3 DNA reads TGTGCCAGCAGCGTAGGTCTGGGGGACTATGGCTACACCTTC.